This is a list of T cell receptor beta chains from one sample in a study of T cell responses to AZD1222 COVID-19 vaccine. Profiling relied on immunoSEQ multiplex PCR, and the TCRdb table lists in-frame clones only, not all of them. The sample lists approximately 100,000 clones, 87% occurring once. Sequenced here: peripheral blood, sampled on day 0 of AZD1222 vaccination. These TCRs come from an adult in good health. CDR3s leave out the opening cysteine and the closing phenylalanine or tryptophan.

V gene	CDR3 protein
TRBV28	ASSLRGVIYGYT
TRBV7-2	ASSLNFGLGATWKGY
TRBV19	ASSGDRDNYGYT
TRBV6-2/TRBV6-3	ASSSSGFEQF
TRBV5-6	ASSLRHTGTPYYGYT
TRBV5-5	ASRGGPWNEQF
TRBV6-5	ASSLGTGTDTQY
TRBV19	ASSEGGPRNIQY
TRBV2	ASRGQGGGELF
TRBV28	ASSLSSGQGGTGELF
TRBV10-3	AISSGTSGGGQETQY
TRBV18	ASSPPEQGNTIY
TRBV19	ASSIGDGPRRTDTQY